The next 20 T cell receptor beta chains were all read from a single sample in a study of blood T cells in healthy people across ages. The authors ran a second PCR of about 6 to 11 cycles using a sample-barcoded 5' primer and a J-beta primer mix. TCRdb reprocessed the 5' RACE reads with MiXCR, giving one entry per CDR3 protein. Among 1.5 million to 2 million distinct CDR3 sequences, 35% to 50% were seen once, and the ten largest hold roughly 23%. The sample was blood. Source of these receptors: a human donor in good health.

The V gene is TRBV6-5, the J gene TRBJ2-5, with D possibly matching TRBD1 (5 bases). The CDR3 runs 12 residues. V was trimmed by 6 bases and J by 5 bases, leaving 10 bases between them. CDR1 is MNHEY, CDR2 SVGAGI, per germline. The CDR3 coding sequence is TGTGCCAGCAGGGACATTTTGGAGACCCAGTACTTC. This encodes CASRDILETQYF.

About this clonotype: A much larger clone lies a single base off, so this may be a read error. The chain joins TRBV6-6 to TRBJ2-5, with TRBD2 identical over 11 bases. The J call may be wrong; the DNA end is better matched by TRBJ2-1. The V gene's germline CDR1 is MNHNY and CDR2 SVGAGI (reference sequence). This CDR3 is built from 15 residues. CDR3 sequence reads: CASSRLAGRQETQFF. CDR3 bases: TGTGCCAGCAGCAGACTAGCGGGGCGTCAAGAGACCCAGTTCTTC.

V usage is TRBV15 and J usage is TRBJ2-2; D is possibly TRBD2 (7 bases). Germline assignment: CDR1 LNHNV and CDR2 YYDKDF (reference sequence). Trimming pared 5 bases from V and 3 bases from J, leaving 19 bases between. This CDR3 has 17 amino acids. The CDR3 DNA is TGTGCCACCAGCGACGAGGGGGGGGGCACTGACACCGGGGAGCTGTTTTTT. Translation gives CATSDEGGGTDTGELFF.

This sequence joins TRBV14 and TRBJ1-1; a possible D gene is TRBD1 (5 bases). V was trimmed by 3 bases and J by 1 base, leaving 9 bases between them. This CDR3 is 14 amino acids long. In germline, CDR1 is SGHDN, CDR2 FVKESK. The CDR3: CASSHQGANTEAFF. CDR3 bases: TGTGCCAGCAGCCATCAGGGTGCGAACACTGAAGCTTTCTTT.

J is TRBJ1-1 and V is TRBV30; TRBD1 might be the D (6 bases). Germline V gene sequence: CDR1 GTSNPN, CDR2 SVGIG (reference sequence). This CDR3 contains 13 residues. V lost 8 bases to trimming and J lost 0 bases, with 13 bases between them. The CDR3 loop is CARTDRMNTEAFF. DNA for the CDR3: TGTGCCCGGACCGACAGGATGAACACTGAAGCTTTCTTT.

The rearrangement links TRBV5-1 to TRBJ1-2; 9 bases align to TRBD1. In germline, CDR1 is SGHRS, CDR2 YFSETQ. This CDR3 comprises 15 residues. Losses at the gene ends were 3 bases for V and 0 bases for J; bases not matched to a gene: 3. CDR3 sequence (DNA): TGCGCCAGCAGCTGGGACAGGGTTACTAACTATGGCTACACCTTC. Translation gives CASSWDRVTNYGYTF.

CDR3 DNA sequence: TGTGCCAGCAGTTTATCGGGCGGGTCACTTATGGCCCTCCACTTT. Translating it yields CASSLSGGSLMALHF. The chain uses TRBV7-2 and TRBJ1-6; no clear D. Trimming stripped 6 bases from V and 14 bases from J, with 23 bases between. The CDR3 extends over 15 amino acids. Germline CDR1 reads SGHTA; CDR2 reads FQGNSA.

This clonotype was seen many times. V gene TRBV29-1 combines with J gene TRBJ2-3, with TRBD2 as a possible D gene (5 bases). V was clipped by 3 bases and J by 5 bases, with 9 bases between them. CDR1 and CDR2 from the germline V gene are SQVTM and ANQGSEA. The CDR3 contains 12 residues. As DNA, the CDR3 is TGCAGCGTTGAGGCCCGGGGAGATACGCAGTATTTT. It yields the protein CSVEARGDTQYF.

As to this clonotype: A much larger clone is a single base away; this may be a read error. In nucleotides, the CDR3 is TGTGCCGGCAGCCCATGGAAGGGAACTAATGAAAAACTGTTTTTT. It encodes CAGSPWKGTNEKLFF. J is TRBJ1-4 and V is TRBV9; D unresolved. Germline CDR1 reads SGDLS; CDR2 reads YYNGEE. The CDR3 spans 15 residues. Complete variable domain (other parts from reference TRBV9 and TRBJ1-4): DSGVTQTPKHLITATGQRVTLRCSPRSGDLSVYWYQQSLDQGLQFLIQYYNGEERAKGNILERFSAQQFPDLHSELNLSSLELGDSALYFCAGSPWKGTNEKLFFGSGTQLSVL.

DNA for the CDR3: TGTGCCAGCAGCCGACCCTGGCGGGGGGCAGGCAATGAGCAGTTCTTC. It translates to CASSRPWRGAGNEQFF. The gene calls are TRBV7-2 and TRBJ2-1, with TRBD2 identical over 8 bases. The CDR3 length is 16 residues. Germline V gene data show CDR1 as SGHTA and CDR2 as FQGNSA. Germline trimming cut 5 bases from V and 6 bases from J; bases unmatched to any gene: 12.

This chain connects TRBV5-1 to TRBJ2-7; possible D gene TRBD1, 6 bases. The CDR3 contains 13 residues. Germline V lookup: CDR1 SGHRS, CDR2 YFSETQ. Between the trimmed V and J ends, which lost 4 bases and 5 bases, there was a span of 13 bases. The CDR3 DNA reads TGCGCCAGCAGCCATCGGACAGCCCACGAGCAGTACTTC. Translated, it gives CASSHRTAHEQYF.

The chain couples TRBV12-3 or TRBV12-4 to TRBJ2-3, with TRBD1 as a possible D gene (6 bases). V gave up 1 base and J gave up 11 bases, with 19 bases separating them. The CDR3 has 15 amino acids. CDR3: CASSLGTVGTDVQYF. The CDR3, as DNA: TGTGCCAGCAGTTTAGGGACAGTGGGAACAGATGTGCAGTATTTT.

J is TRBJ2-4 and V is TRBV28, with D possibly matching TRBD1 (5 bases). The end of the DNA fits TRBJ2-7 better, so the J call may be wrong. CDR1 is MDHEN, CDR2 SYDVKM, per germline. CDR3 length equals 19 residues. The CDR3 DNA is TGTGCCCTGTCGACAGTCACAACCGCTCCGTACGGAAGATCCTACGAGCAGTACTTC. Translated: CALSTVTTAPYGRSYEQYF.

This clonotype was seen once. The chain employs TRBV7-8 and TRBJ2-1, with 13 bases lining up with TRBD2. J gave up 7 bases and V 4 bases, and 4 bases lay outside the gene matches. Germline loops: CDR1 SGHVS, CDR2 FQNEAQ. This CDR3 has 15 residues. CDR3 DNA: TGTGCCAGCAGCTCGGGACTAGCGGGGAAAAATGAGCAGTTCTTC. Translation: CASSSGLAGKNEQFF.

J is TRBJ2-7 and V is TRBV7-6, with D perhaps matching TRBD1 (7 bases). The CDR3 loop spans 13 amino acids. With 7 bases removed from V and 4 bases from J, the gap between germline ends came to 14 bases. Per germline, CDR1 SGHVS and CDR2 FNYEAQ. CDR3 loop: CASTPGGTYEQYF. The CDR3 nucleotides are TGTGCCAGCACACCAGGGGGGACATACGAGCAGTACTTC.

The gene calls are TRBV9 and TRBJ1-6, with D unclear. The germline V and J ends were trimmed by 3 bases and 8 bases, with 6 bases remaining between them. There are 12 residues in the CDR3. Germline lookup yields CDR1 SGDLS and CDR2 YYNGEE. The DNA for the CDR3 is TGTGCCAGCAGCGCGGACTATTCACCCCTCCACTTT. It translates to CASSADYSPLHF.

This rearrangement joins TRBV7-8 to TRBJ2-1, with 9 bases fitting TRBD2. Germline V gene lookup returns CDR1 SGHVS and CDR2 FQNEAQ. V lost 8 bases, J lost 4 bases, and 15 bases stayed unmatched. The CDR3 length is 17 residues. CDR3 region: CASLGLRRAGGYNEQFF. The DNA of the CDR3 is TGTGCCAGCCTGGGTCTACGCCGAGCGGGGGGATACAATGAGCAGTTCTTC.

The count of this clonotype is one. The V and J genes are TRBV9 and TRBJ1-2; the match to TRBD1 covers 8 bases. Germline CDR1 reads SGDLS; CDR2 reads YYNGEE. V lost 2 bases and J lost 7; bases outside the gene matches: 4. This CDR3 is built from 13 residues. The CDR3, as DNA: TGTGCCAGCAGCGTGACAGGGGCCTCTGGCTACACCTTC. This codes for CASSVTGASGYTF.

V gene TRBV6-5 combines with J gene TRBJ1-2; 7 nucleotides line up with TRBD1. With 5 bases clipped from V and 8 bases from J, the junction kept 11 bases outside the gene matches. CDR3 size: 14 residues. Germline V CDR1 and CDR2: MNHEY, SVGAGI. The CDR3 DNA follows: TGTGCCAGCAGTAACGATAGGAGGACAGGAGGCTACACCTTC. It codes for CASSNDRRTGGYTF.

The rearrangement uses TRBV6-5 and TRBJ1-2, with D uncertain. Per germline, CDR1 MNHEY and CDR2 SVGAGI. Trimming stripped 2 bases from V and 4 bases from J, with 8 bases between. The CDR3 covers 13 residues. This CDR3 is CASSYADLYGYTF. CDR3 in DNA: TGTGCCAGCAGTTACGCCGATCTCTATGGCTACACCTTC.